This T cell receptor beta chain was profiled in a study of memory CD4+ T cells and cytomegalovirus serostatus. Study results and caveats: The CMV-associated TCR signature appears largely within the CD4+ memory repertoire. Median bootstrapped AUC for CMV status was about 0.95 originally, less than 0.93 US-trained.

In regard to this clone: Its antigen is not identified.

The sort gate was single viable CD3+CD4+CD8-CD45RO+ cells for memory CD4+ T cells. The ends were cut back, 5 bases at V and 6 bases at J, with 12 bases in the middle. This CDR3 region has 13 residues. Per germline, CDR1 SGHKS and CDR2 YYEKEE (reference sequence). Original analysis: After removing out-of-frame reads, around 2,000,000 distinct TCRbeta sequences remained. The protocol was immunoSEQ multiplex PCR, while the TCRdb copy is restricted to in-frame clones and leaves out a portion. The V and J calls and clone size come from that table; D and trimming were worked out from the DNA. The sample carries under 55,000 clones, more than 70% recorded once.

The chain recombines TRBV5-5 with TRBJ1-5, with D tentatively TRBD1 (5 bases). The receptor comes from an adult in good health and CMV-seropositive. The sequenced sample was memory CD4+ T cells from blood. DNA for the CDR3: TGTGCCAGCAGTCCCGGGGGTAGTCAGCCCCAGCATTTT. This encodes CASSPGGSQPQHF.